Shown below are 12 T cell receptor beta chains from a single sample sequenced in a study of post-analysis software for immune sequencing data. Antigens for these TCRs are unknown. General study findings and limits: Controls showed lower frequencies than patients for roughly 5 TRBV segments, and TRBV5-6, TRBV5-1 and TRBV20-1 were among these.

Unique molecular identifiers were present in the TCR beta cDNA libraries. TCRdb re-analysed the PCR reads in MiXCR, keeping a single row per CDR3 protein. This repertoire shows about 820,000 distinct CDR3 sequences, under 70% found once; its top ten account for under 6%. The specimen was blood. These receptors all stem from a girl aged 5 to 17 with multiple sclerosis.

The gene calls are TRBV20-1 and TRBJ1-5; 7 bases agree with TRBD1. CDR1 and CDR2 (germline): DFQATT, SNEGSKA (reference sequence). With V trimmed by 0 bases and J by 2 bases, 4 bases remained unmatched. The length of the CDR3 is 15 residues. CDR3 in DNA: TGCAGTGCTAGAGAAGGGGGGACAGGCAATCAGCCCCAGCATTTT. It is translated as CSAREGGTGNQPQHF.

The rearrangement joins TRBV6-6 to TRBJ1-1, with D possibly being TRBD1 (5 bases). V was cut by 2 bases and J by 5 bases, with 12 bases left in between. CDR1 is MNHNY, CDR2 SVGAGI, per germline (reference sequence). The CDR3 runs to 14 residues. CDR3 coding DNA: TGTGCCAGCAGTTACAACAGGATTAGGACTGAAGCTTTCTTT. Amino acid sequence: CASSYNRIRTEAFF.

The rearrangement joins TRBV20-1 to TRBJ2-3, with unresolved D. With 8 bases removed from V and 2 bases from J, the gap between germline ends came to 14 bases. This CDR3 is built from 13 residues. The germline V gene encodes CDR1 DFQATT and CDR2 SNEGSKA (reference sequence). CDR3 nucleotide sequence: TGCAGTCCCTTCGGGCCGACCACAGATACGCAGTATTTT. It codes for CSPFGPTTDTQYF.

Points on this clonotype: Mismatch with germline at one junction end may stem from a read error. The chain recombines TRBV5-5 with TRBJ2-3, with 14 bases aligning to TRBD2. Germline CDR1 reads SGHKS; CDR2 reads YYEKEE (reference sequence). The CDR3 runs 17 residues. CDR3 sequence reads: CVSSRGTSGGGTDTQYF. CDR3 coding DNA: TGTGTCAGCAGCAGGGGGACTAGCGGGGGAGGGACAGATACGCAGTATTTT.

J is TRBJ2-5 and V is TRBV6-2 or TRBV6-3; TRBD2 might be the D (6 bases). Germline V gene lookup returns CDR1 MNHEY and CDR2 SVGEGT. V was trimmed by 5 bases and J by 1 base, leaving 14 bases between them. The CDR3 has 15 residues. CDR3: CASSRRGKVQETQYF. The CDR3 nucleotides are TGTGCCAGCAGTCGTCGGGGGAAAGTCCAAGAGACCCAGTACTTC.

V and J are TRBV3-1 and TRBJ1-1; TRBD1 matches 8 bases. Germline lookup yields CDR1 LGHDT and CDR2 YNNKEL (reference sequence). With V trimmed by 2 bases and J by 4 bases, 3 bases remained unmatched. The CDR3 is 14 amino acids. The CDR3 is CASSQPTGGTEAFF. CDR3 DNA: TGTGCCAGCAGCCAACCTACAGGGGGCACTGAAGCTTTCTTT. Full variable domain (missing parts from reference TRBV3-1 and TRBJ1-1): DTAVSQTPKYLVTQMGNDKSIKCEQNLGHDTMYWYKQDSKKFLKIMFSYNNKELIINETVPNRFSPKSPDKAHLNLHINSLELGDSAVYFCASSQPTGGTEAFFGQGTRLTVV.

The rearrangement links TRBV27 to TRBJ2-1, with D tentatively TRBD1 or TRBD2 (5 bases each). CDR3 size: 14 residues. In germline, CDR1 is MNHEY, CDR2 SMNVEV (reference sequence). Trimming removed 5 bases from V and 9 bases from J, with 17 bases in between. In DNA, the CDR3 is TGTGCCAGCAGTCCTCTGGGGGAGTCAAGTGAGCAGTTCTTC. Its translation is CASSPLGESSEQFF.

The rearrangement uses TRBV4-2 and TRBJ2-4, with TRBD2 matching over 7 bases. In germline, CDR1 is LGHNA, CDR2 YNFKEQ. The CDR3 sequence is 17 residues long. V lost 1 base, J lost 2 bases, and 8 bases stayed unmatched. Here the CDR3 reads CASSQGWEGSSKNIQYF. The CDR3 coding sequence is TGTGCCAGCAGCCAAGGGTGGGAGGGTTCCTCCAAAAACATTCAGTACTTC.

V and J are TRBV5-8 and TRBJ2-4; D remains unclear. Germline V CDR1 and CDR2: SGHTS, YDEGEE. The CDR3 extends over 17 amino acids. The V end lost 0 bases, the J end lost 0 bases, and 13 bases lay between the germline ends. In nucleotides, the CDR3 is TGTGCCAGCAGCTTGGTATCCACAGTCTCAGCCAAAAACATTCAGTACTTC. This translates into CASSLVSTVSAKNIQYF.

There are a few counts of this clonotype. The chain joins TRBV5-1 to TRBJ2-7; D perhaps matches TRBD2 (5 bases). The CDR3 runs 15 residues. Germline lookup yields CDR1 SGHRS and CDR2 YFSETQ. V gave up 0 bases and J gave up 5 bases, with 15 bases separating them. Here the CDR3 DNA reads TGCGCCAGCAGCTTGGACCGGGGAGTAGCCCACGAGCAGTACTTC. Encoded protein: CASSLDRGVAHEQYF.

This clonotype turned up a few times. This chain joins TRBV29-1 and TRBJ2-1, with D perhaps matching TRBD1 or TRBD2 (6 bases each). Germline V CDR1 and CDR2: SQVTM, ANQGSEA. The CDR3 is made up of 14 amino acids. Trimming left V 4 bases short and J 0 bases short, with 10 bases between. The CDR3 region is CSVGGGSSYNEQFF. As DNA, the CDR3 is TGCAGCGTTGGAGGGGGGAGCTCCTACAATGAGCAGTTCTTC.

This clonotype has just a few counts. CDR3 residues: CASSYGLAGGTDTQYF. DNA for the CDR3: TGTGCCAGCAGTTACGGGCTAGCGGGAGGCACAGATACGCAGTATTTT. V and J are TRBV6-5 and TRBJ2-3; TRBD2 matches 10 bases. The V gene end was trimmed by 2 bases and the J gene end by 1 base; junction bases not matched to a gene: 3. The CDR3 loop spans 16 amino acids. Germline-derived CDR1 and CDR2 are MNHEY and SVGAGI.